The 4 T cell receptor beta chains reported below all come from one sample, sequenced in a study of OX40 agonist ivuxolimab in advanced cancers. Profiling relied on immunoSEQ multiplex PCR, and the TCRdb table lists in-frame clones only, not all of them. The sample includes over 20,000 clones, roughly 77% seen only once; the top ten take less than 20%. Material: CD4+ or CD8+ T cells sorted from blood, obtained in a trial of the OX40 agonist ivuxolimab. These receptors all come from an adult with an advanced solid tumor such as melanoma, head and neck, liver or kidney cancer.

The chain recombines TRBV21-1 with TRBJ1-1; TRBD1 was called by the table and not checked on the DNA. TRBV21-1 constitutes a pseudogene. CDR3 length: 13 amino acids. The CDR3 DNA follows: TGTGCCAGCAGACAGGGGTCGGGCACTGAAGCTTTCTTT. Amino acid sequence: CASRQGSGTEAFF.

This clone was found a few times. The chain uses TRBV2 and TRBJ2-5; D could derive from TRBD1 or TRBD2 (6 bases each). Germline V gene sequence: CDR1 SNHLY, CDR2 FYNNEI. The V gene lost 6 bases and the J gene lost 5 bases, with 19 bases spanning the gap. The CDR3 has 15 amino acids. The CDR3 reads CASSSTRGELETQYF. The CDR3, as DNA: TGTGCCAGCAGCTCGACTAGGGGGGAGTTGGAGACCCAGTACTTC.

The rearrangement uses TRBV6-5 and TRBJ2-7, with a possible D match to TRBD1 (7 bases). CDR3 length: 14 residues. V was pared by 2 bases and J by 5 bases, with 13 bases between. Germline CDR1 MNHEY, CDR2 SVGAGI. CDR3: CASSYSRGAHEQYF. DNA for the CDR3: TGTGCCAGCAGTTACAGCAGGGGGGCCCACGAGCAGTACTTC.

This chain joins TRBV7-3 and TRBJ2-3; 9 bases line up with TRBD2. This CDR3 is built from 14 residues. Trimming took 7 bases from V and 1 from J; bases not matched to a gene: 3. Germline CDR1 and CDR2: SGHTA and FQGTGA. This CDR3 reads CASTVAGGTDTQYF. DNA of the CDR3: TGTGCCAGCACCGTAGCGGGAGGCACAGATACGCAGTATTTT.